This T cell receptor (beta chain) is drawn from a study of human T cells and chemical hapten exposure. Overall study context: Variation in per-sample TCR yields came mainly from small pooled library volume differences.

The CDR3 extends over 14 amino acids. Germline V gene sequence: CDR1 SGHTA, CDR2 FQGNSA. Trimming pared 1 base from V and 2 bases from J, leaving 8 bases between. Time point reported: patch test 3, about 24 weeks after DPC sensitization. Treatment defined: therapeutic diphenylcyclopropenone sensitization with weekly scalp DPC. TCRdb reprocessed the RACE reads via MiXCR and lists one record per CDR3 protein. The top ten clones hold over 15% of a sample with 50,000 to 65,000 distinct CDR3 sequences, 9.9% of them seen once. The gene calls are TRBV7-2 and TRBJ1-1; D ambiguous. The sequencing used whole blood, collected in connection with sensitization to the hapten diphenylcyclopropenone (DPC). This clonotype originated in a woman aged 35 to 49 with alopecia areata. Some clones in this sample may be carry-over from other donors' samples. The CDR3 loop is CASSLVADNTEAFF. The CDR3 coding sequence is TGTGCCAGCAGCTTAGTCGCAGATAACACTGAAGCTTTCTTT. Supplemented by reference TRBV7-2 and TRBJ1-1, the full variable domain reads GAGVSQSPSNKVTEKGKDVELRCDPISGHTALYWYRQSLGQGLEFLIYFQGNSAPDKSGLPSDRFSAERTGGSVSTLTIQRTQQEDSAVYLCASSLVADNTEAFFGQGTRLTVV.